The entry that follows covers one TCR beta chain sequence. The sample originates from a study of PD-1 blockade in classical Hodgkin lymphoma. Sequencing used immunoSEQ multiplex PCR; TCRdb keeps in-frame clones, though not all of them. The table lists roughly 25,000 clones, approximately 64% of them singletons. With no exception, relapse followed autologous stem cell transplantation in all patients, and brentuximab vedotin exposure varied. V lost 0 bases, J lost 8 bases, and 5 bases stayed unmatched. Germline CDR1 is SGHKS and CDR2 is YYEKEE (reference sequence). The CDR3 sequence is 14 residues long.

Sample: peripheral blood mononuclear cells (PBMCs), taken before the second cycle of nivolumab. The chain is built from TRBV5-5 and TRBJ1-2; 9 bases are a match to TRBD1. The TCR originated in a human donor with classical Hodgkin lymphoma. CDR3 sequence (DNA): TGTGCCAGCAGCTTGGACAGGGGGCTTCGGGGCTACACCTTC. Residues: CASSLDRGLRGYTF. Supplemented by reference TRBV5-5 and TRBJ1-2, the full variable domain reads DAGVTQSPTHLIKTRGQQVTLRCSPISGHKSVSWYQQVLGQGPQFIFQYYEKEERGRGNFPDRFSARQFPNYSSELNVNALLLGDSALYLCASSLDRGLRGYTFGSGTRLTVV.